The 28 T cell receptor beta chains below come from one sample, sequenced in a study of blood T cell repertoires in COVID-19. Profiled with immunoSEQ multiplex PCR; TCRdb holds only in-frame clones, not every one. The sample has some 260,000 clones, 75% to 90% seen once. Sequenced material: peripheral blood. The origin of the receptors is a woman in her seventies with COVID-19, enrolled during active disease.

CDR3 sequence reads: CSASPGTSGYEQYF. The CDR3 nucleotides are TGCAGTGCTAGTCCCGGGACTAGCGGCTACGAGCAGTACTTC. The chain uses TRBV20-1 and TRBJ2-7; TRBD2 aligns across 11 bases. The CDR3 sequence is 14 residues long. V gave up 3 bases and J gave up 3 bases; unmatched junction bases: 4. CDR1 is DFQATT and CDR2 is SNEGSKA in the germline V gene (reference sequence).

The V and J genes are TRBV11-1 and TRBJ1-2; D possibly corresponds to TRBD1 (6 bases). In germline, CDR1 is SGHAT, CDR2 FQDESV (reference sequence). This CDR3 is 12 amino acids long. Trimming stripped 2 bases from V and 5 bases from J, with 6 bases between. As DNA, the CDR3 is TGTGCCAGCAGCTTAACAGGGTATGGCTACACCTTC. It specifies CASSLTGYGYTF.

The rearrangement uses TRBV2 and TRBJ2-7; 8 bases match TRBD2. This CDR3 has 14 amino acids. Germline CDR1 is SNHLY and CDR2 is FYNNEI. V shed 8 bases, J shed 5 bases, and the junction held 11 bases outside the gene matches. The CDR3 sequence: CASGLVREDNEQYF. The CDR3 DNA is TGTGCCAGCGGGCTGGTGCGGGAGGACAACGAGCAGTACTTC. The variable domain in full, with the rest retrieved from reference TRBV2 and TRBJ2-7, is EPEVTQTPSHQVTQMGQEVILRCVPISNHLYFYWYRQILGQKVEFLVSFYNNEISEKSEIFDDQFSVERPDGSNFTLKIRSTKLEDSAMYFCASGLVREDNEQYFGPGTRLTVT.

This chain connects TRBV19 to TRBJ2-2; D may be TRBD1 (6 bases). CDR3 length: 15 residues. Germline V CDR1 and CDR2: LNHDA, SQIVND (reference sequence). Trimming shortened V by 5 bases and J by 4 bases, and 14 bases separated the two germline ends. The CDR3 sequence is CASSQRQEITGELFF. The CDR3 nucleotides are TGTGCCAGTAGTCAAAGACAGGAGATCACCGGGGAGCTGTTTTTT.

The count of this clone is one. J is TRBJ2-3 and V is TRBV28; TRBD2 matches 10 bases. Looked up from germline, CDR1 is MDHEN and CDR2 is SYDVKM. The V gene end was trimmed by 5 bases and the J gene end by 8 bases; junction bases not matched to a gene: 1. The CDR3 totals 12 residues. CDR3 in amino acids: CASSEREGTQYF. In DNA, the CDR3 is TGTGCCAGCAGTGAGCGGGAGGGTACGCAGTATTTT.

This chain uses TRBV3-1 (or the pseudogene TRBV3-2) with TRBJ2-2, with TRBD2 as a possible D gene (6 bases). This CDR3 has 17 residues. Per germline, CDR1 LGHDT and CDR2 YNNKEL (reference sequence). V dropped 4 bases and J dropped 3 bases, with 18 bases sitting between them. In nucleotides, the CDR3 is TGTGCCAGCAGCCTTCCCGGGACTCACAACCACACCGGGGAGCTGTTTTTT. It yields the protein CASSLPGTHNHTGELFF.

The gene calls are TRBV4-2 and TRBJ1-2; 8 bases line up with TRBD1. The CDR3 length is 17 residues. CDR1 LGHNA and CDR2 YNFKEQ come from the germline V gene. Trimming at V came to 1 base and at J to 6 bases, leaving 13 bases not matched to a gene. DNA of the CDR3: TGTGCCAGCAGCCAAGGGCACCTCGCCAGGGGGCGAGATGGCTACACCTTC. Protein sequence: CASSQGHLARGRDGYTF.

V is TRBV18 and J is TRBJ2-2, with 7 bases aligning to TRBD2. V shed 6 bases, J shed 2 bases, and the junction held 6 bases outside the gene matches. This CDR3 contains 15 residues. Germline CDR1 and CDR2: KGHSH and LQKENI. The DNA of the CDR3 is TGTGCCAGCTCTACTAGCGTGGGTAACACCGGGGAGCTGTTTTTT. It codes for CASSTSVGNTGELFF. The entire variable domain, with the rest obtained from reference TRBV18 and TRBJ2-2, is as follows: NAGVMQNPRHLVRRRGQEARLRCSPMKGHSHVYWYRQLPEEGLKFMVYLQKENIIDESGMPKERFSAEFPKEGPSILRIQQVVRGDSAAYFCASSTSVGNTGELFFGEGSRLTVL.

The chain links TRBV10-3 to TRBJ2-2; 8 nucleotides agree with TRBD1. Germline V CDR1 and CDR2: ENHRY, SYGVKD. The V segment lost 0 bases and the J segment 2 bases; nucleotides outside the gene matches: 2. The CDR3 extends over 16 amino acids. The CDR3 region has the DNA TGTGCCATCAGTGAGTCGACAGGGGTTAACACCGGGGAGCTGTTTTTT. Encoded protein: CAISESTGVNTGELFF.

The sample holds a few counts of this clone. The rearrangement uses TRBV30 and TRBJ2-7, with 8 bases identical to TRBD1. CDR1 and CDR2 (germline): GTSNPN, SVGIG (reference sequence). Losses at the gene ends were 2 bases for V and 7 bases for J; bases not matched to a gene: 10. The CDR3 sequence is 14 residues long. CDR3 residues: CAWSPGGLVSEQYF. CDR3 sequence (DNA): TGTGCCTGGAGTCCAGGGGGCTTAGTAAGTGAGCAGTACTTC.

This chain joins TRBV27 and TRBJ2-1, with 8 bases identical to TRBD2. The CDR3 length is 13 residues. With 5 bases clipped from V and 9 bases from J, the junction kept 6 bases outside the gene matches. Per germline, CDR1 MNHEY and CDR2 SMNVEV (reference sequence). The CDR3 here is CASSHPSGLEQFF. CDR3 DNA sequence: TGTGCCAGCAGTCACCCTAGCGGGCTTGAGCAGTTCTTC.

This clone has just one count. The rearrangement joins TRBV21-1 to TRBJ1-1. TRBV21-1 is deemed a pseudogene. This CDR3 is 14 amino acids long. The DNA for the CDR3 is TGTGCCAGCAGCAAAGGTAGCGAGAACACTGAAGCTTTCTTT. It is translated as CASSKGSENTEAFF.

The rearrangement joins TRBV24-1 to TRBJ2-3; D is unclear. The CDR3 loop spans 13 amino acids. Germline V lookup: CDR1 KGHDR, CDR2 SFDVKD. The germline V and J ends were trimmed by 5 bases and 0 bases, with 5 bases remaining between them. This CDR3 reads CATSVASTDTQYF. The DNA of the CDR3 is TGTGCCACCAGTGTGGCAAGCACAGATACGCAGTATTTT.

The genes are TRBV2 and TRBJ2-2, with TRBD1 matching over 8 bases. V dropped 8 bases and J dropped 4; count of bases not matched to a gene: 6. This CDR3 is built from 14 residues. Germline V CDR1 and CDR2: SNHLY, FYNNEI. CDR3 coding DNA: TGTGCCAGCCAGGACAGGGAGATCACCGGGGAGCTGTTTTTT. Protein product: CASQDREITGELFF. The full variable domain, with the rest looked up from reference TRBV2 and TRBJ2-2, is EPEVTQTPSHQVTQMGQEVILRCVPISNHLYFYWYRQILGQKVEFLVSFYNNEISEKSEIFDDQFSVERPDGSNFTLKIRSTKLEDSAMYFCASQDREITGELFFGEGSRLTVL.

In DNA, the CDR3 is TGTGCCAGTAGTTTGGAGGCTCAGCCCCAGCATTTT. Its protein product is CASSLEAQPQHF. The chain carries TRBV19 and TRBJ1-5; D gene unclear. Trimming stripped 5 bases from V and 6 bases from J, with 8 bases between. The CDR3 has 12 amino acids. Germline V gives CDR1 LNHDA, CDR2 SQIVND (reference sequence).

The chain carries TRBV18 and TRBJ1-1; TRBD1 might be the D (6 bases). The V gene lost 3 bases and the J gene lost 1 base, with 9 bases spanning the gap. The germline V gene has CDR1 KGHSH and CDR2 LQKENI. The CDR3 sequence is 14 residues long. CDR3 loop: CASSPEGGNTEAFF. In nucleotides, the CDR3 is TGTGCCAGCTCACCGGAAGGGGGGAACACTGAAGCTTTCTTT. The full variable domain, rest sourced from reference TRBV18 and TRBJ1-1, is NAGVMQNPRHLVRRRGQEARLRCSPMKGHSHVYWYRQLPEEGLKFMVYLQKENIIDESGMPKERFSAEFPKEGPSILRIQQVVRGDSAAYFCASSPEGGNTEAFFGQGTRLTVV.

The rearrangement uses TRBV9 and TRBJ2-2; 9 bases map to TRBD2. The junction had 6 bases not matched to a gene; V was cut back by 0 bases and J by 6 bases. The CDR3 is made up of 16 amino acids. The germline CDR1 and CDR2 sequences are SGDLS and YYNGEE. CDR3 region: CASSVGVSGSSGELFF. The CDR3 nucleotides are TGTGCCAGCAGCGTAGGGGTTAGCGGGAGTTCCGGGGAGCTGTTTTTT.

The chain combines TRBV19 with TRBJ1-4; no clear D. Deletions cut 3 bases from V and 7 bases from J, with 9 bases between. The length of the CDR3 is 13 residues. Germline V gives CDR1 LNHDA, CDR2 SQIVND (reference sequence). The DNA of the CDR3 is TGTGCCAGTAGTATCGTACTTGGTGAAAAACTGTTTTTT. This translates into CASSIVLGEKLFF.

The rearrangement joins TRBV18 to TRBJ2-5; 7 nucleotides align to TRBD2. This CDR3 region has 17 residues. The germline V gene encodes CDR1 KGHSH and CDR2 LQKENI. With 0 bases clipped from V and 3 bases from J, the junction kept 10 bases outside the gene matches. CDR3 nucleotide sequence: TGTGCCAGCTCACCACCCGGGGGGACCTACCCTAAAGAGACCCAGTACTTC. Its protein is CASSPPGGTYPKETQYF.

The chain links TRBV7-8 to TRBJ2-1; possible D gene TRBD1, 6 bases. V lost 5 bases and J lost 7, with 12 bases in between. The CDR3 runs 13 residues. The germline V gene has CDR1 SGHVS and CDR2 FQNEAQ. The CDR3 DNA reads as TGTGCCAGCAGCCAAAACAGGGTTAATGAGCAGTTCTTC. Translation: CASSQNRVNEQFF.

This chain connects TRBV6-5 to TRBJ1-2, with D possibly matching TRBD1 (6 bases). The germline V and J ends were trimmed by 0 bases and 6 bases, with 11 bases remaining between them. Germline V gene lookup returns CDR1 MNHEY and CDR2 SVGAGI. CDR3 length equals 14 residues. The CDR3 nucleotides are TGTGCCAGCAGTTACTCGAGGGGGTTCAATGGCTACACCTTC. As protein: CASSYSRGFNGYTF.

This chain links TRBV18 with TRBJ2-7, with 7 bases lining up with TRBD1. CDR3 length: 14 amino acids. Germline-derived CDR1 and CDR2 are KGHSH and LQKENI. V was pared by 2 bases and J by 1 base, with 2 bases of the junction left unmatched. The CDR3 here is CASSPRTGSYEQYF. CDR3 coding DNA: TGTGCCAGCTCACCAAGGACAGGATCCTACGAGCAGTACTTC.

CDR3 protein: CATSDPTRSNEQFF. CDR3 nucleotide sequence: TGTGCCACCAGTGACCCCACCCGGTCCAATGAGCAGTTCTTC. The chain links TRBV24-1 to TRBJ2-1; D ambiguous. In germline, CDR1 is KGHDR, CDR2 SFDVKD. The CDR3 covers 14 residues. The ends were cut back, 4 bases at V and 6 bases at J, with 12 bases in the middle.

This chain joins TRBV6-5 and TRBJ1-4, with 8 bases identical to TRBD1. CDR3 length: 15 residues. V shed 5 bases, J shed 5 bases, and the junction held 7 bases outside the gene matches. Germline V lookup: CDR1 MNHEY, CDR2 SVGAGI. DNA for the CDR3: TGTGCCAGCAGTAGACAGGGGTTCATAAATGAAAAACTGTTTTTT. Amino acid sequence: CASSRQGFINEKLFF.

The genes are TRBV4-1 and TRBJ2-3; TRBD1 matches 11 bases. Germline CDR1 and CDR2: MGHRA and YSYEKL. The CDR3 runs 17 residues. The ends lost 0 bases at V and 4 bases at J; junction bases unmatched: 6. In nucleotides, the CDR3 is TGCGCCAGCAGCCAAGAACTCCGGACAGGGGGCGCAGATACGCAGTATTTT. Protein: CASSQELRTGGADTQYF.

V and J are TRBV2 and TRBJ2-7; D gene uncertain. The germline gives CDR1 SNHLY, CDR2 FYNNEI. This CDR3 has 12 amino acids. Trimming removed 1 base from V and 4 bases from J, with 5 bases in between. The CDR3 region has the DNA TGTGCCAGCAGTGAAGGCACATACGAGCAGTACTTC. As protein: CASSEGTYEQYF.

The V gene is TRBV27, the J gene TRBJ2-7, with D possibly TRBD1 on 5 matching bases. V lost 5 bases to trimming and J lost 0 bases, with 14 bases between them. This CDR3 region has 15 residues. Looked up from germline, CDR1 is MNHEY and CDR2 is SMNVEV (reference sequence). The CDR3 sequence: CASSPRTTASYEQYF. The CDR3 nucleotides read TGTGCCAGCAGTCCTCGGACAACCGCCTCCTACGAGCAGTACTTC.

The V and J genes are TRBV12-3 or TRBV12-4 and TRBJ1-1, with unresolved D. The CDR3 runs to 13 residues. V was trimmed by 7 bases and J by 2 bases, leaving 11 bases between them. The CDR3 region is CASTPWANTEAFF. CDR3 DNA sequence: TGTGCCAGCACCCCCTGGGCTAACACTGAAGCTTTCTTT.